The clone carrying this T cell receptor beta chain showed up just a few times. The antigen is not known. The data are from a study of blood T cells in healthy people across ages. Broader study findings: Versus aged donors, long-lived donors had higher diversity and more naive CD4+ cells.

Peripheral blood from each donor was collected in a volume of about 10 milliliters. A sample-barcoded 5' primer and a J-beta primer mix were used in a second PCR of roughly 6 to 12 cycles. The yield of each sample was at least 2.5 million CDR3-containing paired-end reads. TCRdb used MiXCR to reprocess the 5' RACE reads, holding one entry per CDR3 protein. The sample includes fewer than 800,000 distinct CDR3 sequences, 20% to 30% seen only once; the top ten take 9% to 9.5%. The same sample was also used in a study of T cells of mothers and their children. That investigation notes: Researchers report slightly higher, though non-significant, overlap in related mother-child pairs than in unrelated pairs.

The sequenced sample was blood. The clonotype was recovered from a boy aged 5-17 years in good health.

Here the CDR3 reads CASSRVFNSPLHF. CDR3 in DNA: TGTGCCAGCAGCCGAGTATTCAATTCACCCCTCCACTTT. This chain uses TRBV7-2 with TRBJ1-6; D remains unclear. The CDR3 has 13 residues. V dropped 5 bases and J dropped 7 bases, with 9 bases sitting between them. Germline lookup yields CDR1 SGHTA and CDR2 FQGNSA. Using reference TRBV7-2 and TRBJ1-6 for the parts outside the CDR3, the full variable domain is GAGVSQSPSNKVTEKGKDVELRCDPISGHTALYWYRQSLGQGLEFLIYFQGNSAPDKSGLPSDRFSAERTGGSVSTLTIQRTQQEDSAVYLCASSRVFNSPLHFGNGTRLTVT.